A single sample gave rise to the 23 T cell receptor beta chains below, sequenced in a study of radiotherapy plus CTLA-4 blockade in lung cancer. Clones were read by immunoSEQ multiplex PCR, and TCRdb kept only the in-frame ones, dropping some. The table has under 15,000 clones, roughly 80% seen once. The sequences come from peripheral blood, collected from a patient treated with radiotherapy plus ipilimumab. The source of these receptors is a human donor with non-small cell lung cancer that progressed on radiotherapy plus ipilimumab.

The chain has TRBV28 and TRBJ1-2; unclear D gene. The germline V and J ends were trimmed by 3 bases and 2 bases, with 4 bases remaining between them. This CDR3 has 12 residues. In germline, CDR1 is MDHEN, CDR2 SYDVKM. The CDR3 sequence is CASSFNNYGYTF. The CDR3 coding sequence is TGTGCCAGCAGTTTTAACAACTATGGCTACACCTTC.

There are a few counts of this clone. V and J are TRBV18 and TRBJ1-2, with D unclear. V was clipped by 3 bases and J by 0 bases, with 35 bases between them. Germline CDR1 is KGHSH and CDR2 is LQKENI. The CDR3 sequence is 23 residues long. CDR3 protein: CASSPSSSKALTPRLGPNYGYTF. Here the CDR3 DNA reads TGTGCCAGCTCACCGAGTTCGTCAAAAGCACTAACCCCACGTCTTGGCCCTAACTATGGCTACACCTTC.

The chain combines TRBV2 with TRBJ2-7; 9 bases align to TRBD2. The CDR3 extends over 12 amino acids. The V and J ends lost 6 bases and 5 bases, in that order; junction bases with no gene match: 2. CDR1 SNHLY and CDR2 FYNNEI come from the germline V gene. The CDR3 coding sequence is TGTGCCAGCAGGACTAGCGGTGACGAGCAGTACTTC. Translation: CASRTSGDEQYF.

The chain carries TRBV5-1 and TRBJ2-5, with TRBD1 identical over 8 bases. The DNA end is a closer match to TRBJ2-7, so the J assignment may be wrong. CDR1 SGHRS and CDR2 YFSETQ come from the germline V gene. The CDR3 extends over 15 amino acids. The CDR3 nucleotides are TGCGCCAGCAGCTCACTCGGACAGGGTCAGAACGAGCAGTACTTC. Its protein is CASSSLGQGQNEQYF.

The chain joins TRBV4-1 to TRBJ1-6, with TRBD1 as a possible D gene (5 bases). The CDR3 extends over 16 amino acids. Trimming took off 1 base at V and 9 bases at J, with 16 bases between the two ends. CDR1 MGHRA and CDR2 YSYEKL come from the germline V gene. The CDR3 sequence is CASSQVMGGGISPLHF. As DNA, the CDR3 is TGCGCCAGCAGCCAAGTGATGGGCGGGGGGATTTCACCCCTCCACTTT.

The rearrangement joins TRBV4-2 to TRBJ1-1, with D unclear. This CDR3 has 17 amino acids. Between the trimmed V and J ends, which lost 2 bases and 0 bases, there was a span of 16 bases. CDR1 is LGHNA and CDR2 is YNFKEQ in the germline V gene. This CDR3 reads CASSQNGFRVLNTEAFF. The DNA for the CDR3 is TGTGCCAGCAGCCAAAACGGGTTCCGGGTTTTGAACACTGAAGCTTTCTTT.

This clone occurred a few times. The chain is built from TRBV7-6 and TRBJ1-1; D not resolved. Germline V gene sequence: CDR1 SGHVS, CDR2 FNYEAQ. The V end was cut by 3 bases, the J end by 3 bases, with 14 bases between. CDR3 length: 15 residues. The CDR3, as DNA: TGTGCCAGCAGCTTTTCACGGGGTGGGTACACTGAAGCTTTCTTT. It encodes CASSFSRGGYTEAFF.

The DNA for the CDR3 is TGTGCCAGCAGGTCCGGACAGCCGAACACTGAAGCTTTCTTT. Protein sequence: CASRSGQPNTEAFF. The chain recombines TRBV28 with TRBJ1-1; possibly TRBD1 for D (6 bases). Germline lookup yields CDR1 MDHEN and CDR2 SYDVKM. The CDR3 length is 14 residues. Trimming removed 6 bases from V and 1 base from J, with 12 bases in between.

J is TRBJ1-3 and V is TRBV9, with 8 nucleotides matching TRBD1. Losses at the gene ends were 2 bases for V and 0 bases for J; bases not matched to a gene: 4. Germline V gives CDR1 SGDLS, CDR2 YYNGEE. CDR3 size: 16 residues. CDR3 nucleotides: TGTGCCAGCAGCGTCGGACAGGGCTACTCTGGAAACACCATATATTTT. It codes for CASSVGQGYSGNTIYF.

CDR3 DNA: TGTGCCAGTAGTATCCGCCCGGGACGGTCTGTTCAGCCCCAGCATTTT. Amino acids: CASSIRPGRSVQPQHF. The rearrangement joins TRBV19 to TRBJ1-5, with TRBD1 as a possible D gene (5 bases). This CDR3 is 16 amino acids long. The V gene lost 3 bases and the J gene lost 6 bases, with 18 bases spanning the gap. Germline CDR1 and CDR2: LNHDA and SQIVND (reference sequence).

V usage is TRBV10-3 and J usage is TRBJ1-2; the match to TRBD1 covers 7 bases. Germline V lookup: CDR1 ENHRY, CDR2 SYGVKD. V lost 8 bases and J lost 13; bases outside the gene matches: 19. The CDR3 sequence is 14 residues long. In DNA, the CDR3 is TGTGCCATCCCAGACACGAGGGGGCCCCGCGGATTCACCTTC. Translated, it gives CAIPDTRGPRGFTF.

This clone has only one observation. The V and J genes are TRBV7-2 and TRBJ1-3, with a weak D call TRBD1 (5 bases). Looked up from germline, CDR1 is SGHTA and CDR2 is FQGNSA. Trimming pared 5 bases from V and 0 bases from J, leaving 11 bases between. CDR3 length equals 15 residues. The CDR3 nucleotides are TGTGCCAGCAGCCTGGGGCCTAGCTCTGGAAACACCATATATTTT. Translating it yields CASSLGPSSGNTIYF.

This clone was seen only once. This chain joins TRBV20-1 and TRBJ2-7; 7 bases map to TRBD1. There are 11 residues in the CDR3. After removal of 6 bases from V and 6 bases from J, the junction contained 5 bases not matched to a gene. The germline V gene encodes CDR1 DFQATT and CDR2 SNEGSKA (reference sequence). For the CDR3, the DNA is TGCAGTGCGCCCTGGGACAGCGAGCAGTACTTC. It is translated as CSAPWDSEQYF.

The CDR3 spells CASGVAANYGYTF. The CDR3 coding sequence is TGTGCTAGTGGGGTAGCAGCTAACTATGGCTACACCTTC. The rearrangement joins TRBV12-5 to TRBJ1-2; D is uncertain. The CDR3 loop spans 13 amino acids. Trimming stripped 6 bases from V and 0 bases from J, with 8 bases between. Looked up from germline, CDR1 is LGHNT and CDR2 is FRNRAP.

The chain has TRBV10-3 and TRBJ2-3; 11 nucleotides match TRBD2. The CDR3 covers 15 residues. The junction had 6 bases not matched to a gene; V was cut back by 3 bases and J by 7 bases. CDR1 is ENHRY, CDR2 SYGVKD, per germline. CDR3 residues: CAISDSSGGANTQYF. The DNA for the CDR3 is TGTGCCATCAGTGATAGTAGCGGGGGGGCGAATACGCAGTATTTT.

V usage is TRBV28 and J usage is TRBJ2-7; D ambiguous. CDR3 length: 13 residues. V gave up 8 bases and J gave up 2 bases, with 13 bases separating them. From germline, CDR1 is MDHEN and CDR2 SYDVKM. The CDR3 loop is CASAPRSPYEQYF. CDR3 nucleotide sequence: TGTGCCAGCGCGCCCAGAAGCCCCTACGAGCAGTACTTC.

There are a few counts of this clone. V usage is TRBV4-3 and J usage is TRBJ1-3; no clear D gene. The CDR3 extends over 16 amino acids. In germline, CDR1 is LGHNA, CDR2 YSLEER. The germline V and J ends were trimmed by 0 bases and 0 bases, with 9 bases remaining between them. CDR3 protein: CASSQEQSTSGNTIYF. The CDR3 DNA follows: TGCGCCAGCAGCCAAGAGCAGTCTACCTCTGGAAACACCATATATTTT.

The chain joins TRBV19 to TRBJ2-7, with D possibly being TRBD1 (6 bases). The length of the CDR3 is 14 residues. V shed 4 bases and J shed 0 bases, with 10 bases lying between them. The V gene's germline CDR1 is LNHDA and CDR2 SQIVND (reference sequence). For the CDR3, the DNA is TGTGCCAGTAGTAACCGGGACACCTCCTACGAGCAGTACTTC. It yields the protein CASSNRDTSYEQYF. The full variable domain, in which reference TRBV19 and TRBJ2-7 provide the parts outside the CDR3, is DGGITQSPKYLFRKEGQNVTLSCEQNLNHDAMYWYRQDPGQGLRLIYYSQIVNDFQKGDIAEGYSVSREKKESFPLTVTSAQKNPTAFYLCASSNRDTSYEQYFGPGTRLTVT.

This clone was recorded a few times. This chain uses TRBV4-3 with TRBJ1-2; a possible D gene is TRBD1 (5 bases). The V end was cut by 7 bases, the J end by 2 bases, with 11 bases between. This CDR3 is built from 13 residues. CDR1 and CDR2 (germline): LGHNA, YSLEER. CDR3 in DNA: TGCGCCAGCAAAGGGGCCCAGAACTATGGCTACACCTTC. Protein sequence: CASKGAQNYGYTF.

The J gene is TRBJ1-6, the V gene TRBV6-5, with 8 bases aligning to TRBD1. The ends lost 0 bases at V and 9 bases at J; junction bases unmatched: 1. This CDR3 region has 14 residues. Germline V CDR1 and CDR2: MNHEY, SVGAGI. CDR3 sequence reads: CASSYSDRGSPLHF. The CDR3 DNA sequence: TGTGCCAGCAGTTACTCAGACAGGGGTTCACCCCTCCACTTT.

The chain recombines TRBV7-2 with TRBJ2-7; the D is unclear. The germline V and J ends were trimmed by 5 bases and 5 bases, with 10 bases remaining between them. The CDR3 spans 12 residues. Germline loops: CDR1 SGHTA, CDR2 FQGNSA. CDR3 region: CASSPIGHEQYF. The CDR3, as DNA: TGTGCCAGCAGCCCCATCGGCCACGAGCAGTACTTC.

The chain recombines TRBV19 with TRBJ1-1; 7 bases align to TRBD1. This CDR3 is 14 amino acids long. Germline trimming cut 1 base from V and 1 base from J; bases unmatched to any gene: 0. CDR1 and CDR2 (germline): LNHDA, SQIVND (reference sequence). CDR3 nucleotides: TGTGCCAGTAGTATAGGGGACAGGAACACTGAAGCTTTCTTT. It is translated as CASSIGDRNTEAFF.

Only one count was recorded for this clone. This sequence joins TRBV5-1 and TRBJ2-6, with D perhaps TRBD2 (6 bases). The CDR3 has 15 residues. Trimming shortened V by 4 bases and J by 4 bases, and 12 bases separated the two germline ends. Per the germline V gene, CDR1 is SGHRS and CDR2 is YFSETQ. The CDR3 reads CASSPGGSGANVLTF. The DNA for the CDR3 is TGCGCCAGCAGCCCTGGAGGGTCCGGGGCCAACGTCCTGACTTTC.